These T cell receptor beta chains were read from a single sample in a study of blood T cell repertoires in COVID-19. Produced via immunoSEQ multiplex PCR; TCRdb's table is partial and in-frame only. The sample holds 450,000 to 500,000 clones; approximately 85% are singletons and the top ten take about 3.2%. Input material: peripheral blood. These receptor sequences come from a human donor in a cohort sampled during active COVID-19. Each CDR3 is given with its conserved first and last residue. A D gene is named only where the DNA matches it firmly.

V: TRBV24-1
length: 12
D: TRBD1
CDR3: CATSDRGYEQFF

V: TRBV7-8
length: 18
D: NA
CDR3: CASRIGTGMEGMNTEAFF

V: TRBV7-3
length: 14
D: NA
CDR3: CASSLRHLADEQYF

V: TRBV10-3
length: 14
D: TRBD2
CDR3: CAIRTGLDTYEQYF

V: TRBV19
length: 14
D: NA
CDR3: CASQPSHSSYEQYF

V: TRBV6-1
length: 17
D: TRBD1
CDR3: CASSGAGTGALNTEAFF

V: TRBV9
length: 13
D: TRBD1
CDR3: CASTPTGTSGYTF

V: TRBV5-1
length: 14
D: NA
CDR3: CASSLTVFTDTQYF

V: TRBV19
length: 15
D: NA
CDR3: CASSSVKSSTDTQYF

V: TRBV7-3
length: 15
D: NA
CDR3: CASSPKQRYYNEQFF

V: TRBV6-5
length: 14
D: NA
CDR3: CASSYLGRHYEQYF

V: TRBV27
length: 15
D: NA
CDR3: CASRVEAVGKNIQYF

V: TRBV20-1
length: 11
D: NA
CDR3: CSGLAQETQYF

V: TRBV6-2/TRBV6-3
length: 15
D: NA
CDR3: CASSYFQGFNNEQFF

V: TRBV5-4
length: 17
D: TRBD2
CDR3: CASSLVGLAEKYNEQFF

V: TRBV19
length: 16
D: NA
CDR3: CASSIDLGGKAGELFF

V: TRBV3-1/TRBV3-2
length: 15
D: NA
CDR3: CASSQGVSSYNEQFF

V: TRBV9
length: 14
D: TRBD2
CDR3: CASRNREGPGELFF

V: TRBV27
length: 13
D: NA
CDR3: CASSADRYNEQFF

V: TRBV4-1
length: 12
D: NA
CDR3: CASSGGNYGYTF

V: TRBV9
length: 18
D: TRBD2
CDR3: CASSVGTSGRVGTDTQYF

V: TRBV6-2/TRBV6-3
length: 18
D: NA
CDR3: CASSSYVSVSEGTDTQYF

V: TRBV19
length: 14
D: TRBD1
CDR3: CASMSGQVPYEQYF

V: TRBV11-2
length: 15
D: NA
CDR3: CASSLGGQLNEKLFF

V: TRBV29-1
length: 14
D: TRBD2
CDR3: CSATIGGAQETQYF

V: TRBV11-2
length: 15
D: TRBD2
CDR3: CASSLLLAGTDTQYF

V: TRBV5-5
length: 18
D: TRBD2
CDR3: CASSSPGAGGWNTGELFF

V: TRBV6-2/TRBV6-3
length: 14
D: NA
CDR3: CASSSLRQGSGYTF

V: TRBV7-9
length: 15
D: NA
CDR3: CASSYQGRGTDTQYF

V: TRBV30
length: 14
D: TRBD2
CDR3: CAWVPGTSGGPWYF

V: TRBV7-9
length: 17
D: TRBD2
CDR3: CASSLGLAGEKNNEQFF

V: TRBV2
length: 14
D: TRBD1
CDR3: CASSRRTGDSPLHF

V: TRBV6-5
length: 14
D: NA
CDR3: CASLPSTIRTEAFF

V: TRBV20-1
length: 11
D: TRBD2
CDR3: CGVAGDNEQFF

V: TRBV29-1
length: 15
D: NA
CDR3: CSVESGRLKGHGYTF

V: TRBV24-1
length: 16
D: TRBD1
CDR3: CATSDVSGTENNEQFF

V: TRBV4-3
length: 20
D: TRBD2
CDR3: CASSQDPPGGSLDAYNEQFF

V: TRBV10-3
length: 14
D: NA
CDR3: CAISEGGGVYEQYF

V: TRBV21-1
length: 18
D: NA
CDR3: CASSTRAVGGGSSDTQYF

V: TRBV11-2
length: 15
D: NA
CDR3: CASTVNQTPQETQYF

V: TRBV5-1
length: 13
D: NA
CDR3: CASSGGSGAEQFF

V: TRBV5-6
length: 15
D: NA
CDR3: CASSWTGQGSTGYTF

V: TRBV14
length: 16
D: TRBD2
CDR3: CASSQDAGGPFDEQYF

V: TRBV7-2
length: 14
D: TRBD2
CDR3: CASSRRTSGYEQYF

V: TRBV19
length: 16
D: TRBD2
CDR3: CASSRGGLAGKETQYF

V: TRBV6-4
length: 12
D: NA
CDR3: CASSETRETQYF